The clone carrying this TCR beta chain was found many times. The antigen remains unidentified. The data belong to a study of early T cells in non-severe SARS-CoV-2 infection. As for the study in general: Unsorted whole blood bulk RNA was sequenced, with unpaired chains.

Germline assignment: CDR1 KGHSH and CDR2 LQKENI. This CDR3 has 13 amino acids. The V end was cut by 0 bases, the J end by 9 bases, with 6 bases between. The TCR library protocol was used to attach unique molecular identifiers. These identifiers were attached to individual cDNA molecules. TCRdb re-derived calls from the 5' RACE reads in MiXCR, one entry per CDR3 protein. The sample records about 100,000 distinct CDR3 sequences, roughly 13% being singletons. The study, taken as a whole, reports: The study's VDJdb matching favored anti-spike CD8 responses and missed private and CD4 specificities.

Sequencing was done on a sample of whole blood. This chain uses TRBV18 with TRBJ1-6; weak D call: TRBD1 (5 bases). This clonotype was obtained from an adult who was a healthcare worker with PCR-confirmed SARS-CoV-2 infection or an uninfected control (not recorded which). CDR3 region: CASSPPGGSPLHF. The CDR3, as DNA: TGTGCCAGCTCACCACCTGGGGGTTCACCCCTCCACTTT.